This T cell receptor (beta chain) was captured in a study of post-analysis software for immune sequencing data. Across the whole study: Disease trajectories encompassed relapsing-remitting, secondary progressive and progressive-relapsing multiple sclerosis.

Study-wide points: Batch-matched samples strongly co-clustered by F measure. Five TRBV segments, TRBV5-6, TRBV5-1 and TRBV20-1 among them, were found more frequent in patients than controls.

Comment on this clonotype: Its specificity is unknown.

This CDR3 has 14 amino acids. Trimming took off 6 bases at V and 3 bases at J, with 14 bases between the two ends. Sequencing libraries made from TCR beta cDNA carried unique molecular identifiers. The yield from about 1 to 10 million T cells was 500,000 or so cDNA molecules in total. One entry per CDR3 protein results from TCRdb running MiXCR on the PCR reads. The sample records 820,000 or so distinct CDR3 sequences, approximately 53% being singletons. The chain employs TRBV12-3 or TRBV12-4 and TRBJ1-1; maybe TRBD1 (5 bases). The receptor's source is a girl aged 10 to 17 with multiple sclerosis. The sequenced sample was blood. This CDR3 is CASRAVGRDTEAFF. In DNA, the CDR3 is TGTGCCAGCAGAGCCGTCGGCAGGGACACTGAAGCTTTCTTT.